This entry describes one T cell receptor (beta chain). Its antigen is still unknown. An end of the junction differs from the germline gene, which may be a read error. The source of the sample is a study of cytomegalovirus exposure and HLA in healthy donors. Study-wide results and limits: The study put roughly 160 TCR beta chains on its list as cytomegalovirus-associated. The likely origin of a cluster of highly shared sequence variants was a sequencing artifact.

Samples came from healthy bone marrow donors. Both 60 Vbeta primers and 13 Jbeta primers went into the PCR. The table came from immunoSEQ multiplex PCR; TCRdb's copy has only in-frame clones and leaves some out. Of some 130,000 clones listed, 65% to 80% are singletons. The CDR3 loop spans 17 amino acids. Germline assignment: CDR1 SGHTA and CDR2 FQGTGA. The sequenced material came from PBMCs. The chain recombines TRBV7-3 with TRBJ2-3, with 11 positions matching TRBD2. This TCR came from a woman in her thirties or forties in good health and CMV-seronegative. The CDR3 reads CVSSRVSGRAGQDTQYF. The CDR3, as DNA: TGTGTCAGCAGCCGAGTTAGCGGGAGGGCCGGTCAAGATACGCAGTATTTT.